The rows below give T cell receptor beta chains drawn from one sample of a study of glioma-infiltrating T cells after dendritic cell vaccination. Repertoires were generated with immunoSEQ multiplex PCR, while TCRdb's copy carries only in-frame clones and drops some. This table holds about 99,000 clones, roughly 79% found once. The input for sequencing was blood, taken before dendritic cell vaccination. These receptors were obtained from a human donor with glioblastoma. Each CDR3 is given with its conserved first and last residue. Fields, in order: J gene, V gene, clone size, D gene, CDR3 protein, CDR3 DNA. A D gene is named only where the DNA matches it firmly. For some rows the clone size is stated as once, few or many, or as a class when expanded; others skip it.

>TRBJ2-1|TRBV5-1|.|TRBD2
CASSLRASGLSYNEQFF
TGCGCCAGCAGCTTGAGGGCTAGCGGTCTCTCCTACAATGAGCAGTTCTTC
>TRBJ1-2|TRBV5-6|few|.
CASSLQEIGYTF
TGTGCCAGCAGCTTACAGGAAATTGGCTACACCTTC
>TRBJ2-5|TRBV5-1|.|TRBD1
CASSGDRGIQETQYF
TGCGCCAGCAGCGGGGACAGGGGGATCCAAGAGACCCAGTACTTC
>TRBJ2-1|TRBV5-4|.|.
CASSLEPSADNEQFF
TGTGCCAGCAGCTTGGAGCCTAGCGCAGACAATGAGCAGTTCTTC
>TRBJ1-1|TRBV15|.|.
CATSRRSGPITEAFF
TGTGCCACCAGCAGGAGGTCAGGGCCTATCACTGAAGCTTTCTTT
>TRBJ2-2|TRBV5-1|.|.
CASSREGTLEGTGELFF
TGCGCCAGCAGCCGAGAGGGCACCTTGGAGGGCACCGGGGAGCTGTTTTTT
>TRBJ2-7|TRBV28|.|TRBD1
CASSPARDSLEQYF
TGTGCCAGCAGTCCAGCCCGGGACAGCCTCGAGCAGTACTTC
>TRBJ2-1|TRBV5-5|.|.
CASCLRGFAYNEQFF
TGTGCCAGCTGTCTTCGGGGATTCGCCTACAATGAGCAGTTCTTC
>TRBJ2-1|TRBV5-4|.|.
CASSLPIGSYNEQFF
TGTGCCAGCAGCTTGCCCATCGGCTCCTACAATGAGCAGTTCTTC
>TRBJ2-1|TRBV6-4|few|TRBD2
CASSGTSGAYNEQFF
TGTGCCAGCAGTGGGACTAGCGGGGCCTACAATGAGCAGTTCTTC
>TRBJ2-2|TRBV27|.|TRBD2
CASSSLSGDQGTGELFF
TGTGCCAGCAGTTCTCTTAGCGGGGACCAGGGCACCGGGGAGCTGTTTTTT
>TRBJ2-1|TRBV7-6|.|TRBD2
CASSSQSGGGYNEQFF
TGTGCCAGCAGCTCACAATCGGGGGGGGGCTACAATGAGCAGTTCTTC
>TRBJ2-7|TRBV30|.|.
CAWSVYGNYEQYF
TGTGCCTGGAGTGTATACGGGAACTACGAGCAGTACTTC
>TRBJ2-5|TRBV10-3|.|TRBD2
CAISESAGGRETQYF
TGTGCCATCAGTGAGTCGGCGGGGGGGCGTGAGACCCAGTACTTC
>TRBJ2-3|TRBV10-3|once|.
CATIANSTDTQYF
TGTGCCACCATAGCGAATAGCACAGATACGCAGTATTTT
>TRBJ2-7|TRBV6-1|.|.
CASSEAGPGSGYEQYF
TGTGCCAGCAGTGAAGCGGGGCCGGGTTCGGGCTACGAGCAGTACTTC
>TRBJ2-7|TRBV25-1|few|.
CASSVGGGEQYF
TGTGCCAGCAGTGTCGGTGGGGGGGAGCAGTACTTC
>TRBJ1-4|TRBV11-2|.|TRBD1
CASSPDREDEKLFF
TGTGCCAGCAGCCCCGACAGGGAGGACGAAAAACTGTTTTTT
>TRBJ1-1|TRBV11-2|.|.
CASSFGRTANEAFF
TGTGCCAGCAGCTTTGGCCGGACAGCGAATGAAGCTTTCTTT
>TRBJ2-2|TRBV5-1|.|.
CASSLAVGDTGELFF
TGCGCCAGCAGCTTGGCTGTAGGGGACACCGGGGAGCTGTTTTTT
>TRBJ2-5|TRBV7-2|.|.
CASSSRLRDFETQYF
TGTGCCAGCAGCTCCCGACTCCGGGACTTCGAGACCCAGTACTTC
>TRBJ2-7|TRBV9|.|.
CASSGGRQGPEEQYF
TGTGCCAGCAGCGGGGGCCGGCAGGGGCCGGAAGAGCAGTACTTC
>TRBJ1-3|TRBV29-1|.|.
CSVVRSVVYSSRNTIYF
TGCAGCGTTGTTCGCAGCGTTGTATATTCCTCTCGAAACACCATATATTTT
>TRBJ1-5|TRBV28|.|.
CASSFVGGTLSNQPQHF
TGTGCCAGCAGTTTTGTGGGGGGGACACTTAGCAATCAGCCCCAGCATTTT
>TRBJ1-4|TRBV4-3|.|.
CASSLRARTNEKLFF
TGCGCCAGCAGTCTGCGGGCGAGAACTAATGAAAAACTGTTTTTT
>TRBJ1-1|TRBV27|.|.
CASSLAGVSTEAFF
TGTGCCAGCAGTTTGGCAGGGGTTAGCACTGAAGCTTTCTTT
>TRBJ2-2|TRBV7-9|.|.
CASSLASFTGELFF
TGTGCCAGCAGCTTGGCCAGTTTCACCGGGGAGCTGTTTTTT
>TRBJ1-4|TRBV23-1|.|.
CASSQGAVNEKLFF
TGCGCCAGCAGTCAAGGGGCAGTTAATGAAAAACTGTTTTTT
>TRBJ1-5|TRBV19|.|.
CTSSITAVGQGPQHF
TGTACCAGTAGTATAACAGCTGTGGGGCAGGGGCCCCAACATTTT
>TRBJ1-4|TRBV19|few|.
CASSRGGVVSVEKLFF
TGTGCCAGTAGTAGGGGGGGAGTCGTTTCGGTTGAAAAACTGTTTTTT
>TRBJ2-3|TRBV6-6|.|TRBD2
CASSYLGLAEQYF
TGTGCCAGCAGTTACCTGGGACTAGCAGAGCAGTATTTT
>TRBJ1-3|TRBV5-6|.|TRBD1
CASSDGTAGNTIYF
TGTGCCAGCAGCGACGGGACAGCTGGAAACACCATATATTTT
>TRBJ2-7|TRBV11-3|.|.
CASSFSPGGGPRQYF
TGTGCCAGCAGCTTCTCCCCGGGTGGAGGGCCACGGCAGTACTTC
>TRBJ1-2|TRBV7-8|.|TRBD1
CASSGKGQASWGYTF
TGTGCCAGCAGCGGAAAGGGACAGGCCTCTTGGGGCTACACCTTC